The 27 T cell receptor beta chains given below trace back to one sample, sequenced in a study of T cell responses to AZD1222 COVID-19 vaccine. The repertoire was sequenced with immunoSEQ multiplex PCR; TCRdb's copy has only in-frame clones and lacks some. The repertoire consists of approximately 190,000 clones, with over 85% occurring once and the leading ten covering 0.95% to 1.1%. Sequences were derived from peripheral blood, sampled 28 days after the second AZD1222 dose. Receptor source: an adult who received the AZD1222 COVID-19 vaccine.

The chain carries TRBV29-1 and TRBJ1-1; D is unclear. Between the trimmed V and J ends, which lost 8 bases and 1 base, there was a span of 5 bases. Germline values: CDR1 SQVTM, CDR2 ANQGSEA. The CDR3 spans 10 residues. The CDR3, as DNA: TGCAGCCACACGAACACTGAAGCTTTCTTT. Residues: CSHTNTEAFF.

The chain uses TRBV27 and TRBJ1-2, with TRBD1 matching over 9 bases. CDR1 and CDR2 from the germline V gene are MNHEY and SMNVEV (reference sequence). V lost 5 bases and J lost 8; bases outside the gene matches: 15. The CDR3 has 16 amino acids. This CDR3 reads CASSPGTGLYSGGYTF. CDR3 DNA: TGTGCCAGCAGTCCCGGGACAGGGCTTTATTCCGGCGGCTACACCTTC.

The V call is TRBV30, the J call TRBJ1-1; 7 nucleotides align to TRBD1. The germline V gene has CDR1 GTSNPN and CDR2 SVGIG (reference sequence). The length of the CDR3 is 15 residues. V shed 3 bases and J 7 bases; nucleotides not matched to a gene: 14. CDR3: CAWRKVRAGGGEAFF. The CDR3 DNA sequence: TGTGCCTGGAGGAAAGTTAGGGCAGGGGGAGGTGAAGCTTTCTTT.

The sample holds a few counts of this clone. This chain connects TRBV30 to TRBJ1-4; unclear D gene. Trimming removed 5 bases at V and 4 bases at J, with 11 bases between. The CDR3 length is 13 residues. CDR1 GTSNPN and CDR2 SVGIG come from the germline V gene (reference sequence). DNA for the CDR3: TGTGCCTGGGGTTATGGAGTTAATGAAAAACTGTTTTTT. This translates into CAWGYGVNEKLFF.

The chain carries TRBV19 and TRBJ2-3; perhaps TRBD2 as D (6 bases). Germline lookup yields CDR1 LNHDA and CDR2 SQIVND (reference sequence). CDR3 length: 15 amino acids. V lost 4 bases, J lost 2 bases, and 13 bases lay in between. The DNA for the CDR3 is TGTGCCAGTAGTAGTAAGGGGAGGCACACAGATACGCAGTATTTT. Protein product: CASSSKGRHTDTQYF.

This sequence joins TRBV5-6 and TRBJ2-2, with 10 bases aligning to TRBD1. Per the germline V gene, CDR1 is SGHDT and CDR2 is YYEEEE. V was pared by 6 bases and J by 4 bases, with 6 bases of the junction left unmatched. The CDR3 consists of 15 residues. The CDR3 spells CASIKGQGPTGELFF. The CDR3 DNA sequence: TGTGCCAGCATCAAGGGACAGGGGCCCACCGGGGAGCTGTTTTTT.

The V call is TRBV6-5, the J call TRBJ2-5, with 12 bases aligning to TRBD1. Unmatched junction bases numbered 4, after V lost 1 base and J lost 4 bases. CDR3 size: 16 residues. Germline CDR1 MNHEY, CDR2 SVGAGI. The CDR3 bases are TGTGCCAGCAGTTACTACCGGGACAGGGGGCGAGAGACCCAGTACTTC. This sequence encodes CASSYYRDRGRETQYF.

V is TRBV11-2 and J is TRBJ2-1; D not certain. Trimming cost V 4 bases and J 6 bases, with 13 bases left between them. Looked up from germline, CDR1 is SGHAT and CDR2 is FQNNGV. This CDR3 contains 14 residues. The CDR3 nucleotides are TGTGCCAGCAGCTCCCCTCCAAGTATCAATGAGCAGTTCTTC. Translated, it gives CASSSPPSINEQFF. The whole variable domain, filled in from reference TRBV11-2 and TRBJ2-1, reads EAGVAQSPRYKIIEKRQSVAFWCNPISGHATLYWYQQILGQGPKLLIQFQNNGVVDDSQLPKDRFSAERLKGVDSTLKIQPAKLEDSAVYLCASSSPPSINEQFFGPGTRLTVL.

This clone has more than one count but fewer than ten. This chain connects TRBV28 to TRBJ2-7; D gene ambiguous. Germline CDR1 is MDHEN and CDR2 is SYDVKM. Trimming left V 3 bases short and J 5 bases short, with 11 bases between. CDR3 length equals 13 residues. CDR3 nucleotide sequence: TGTGCCAGCAGTTTTAATCTCGGCAACGAGCAGTACTTC. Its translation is CASSFNLGNEQYF. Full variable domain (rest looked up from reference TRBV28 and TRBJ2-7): DVKVTQSSRYLVKRTGEKVFLECVQDMDHENMFWYRQDPGLGLRLIYFSYDVKMKEKGDIPEGYSVSREKKERFSLILESASTNQTSMYLCASSFNLGNEQYFGPGTRLTVT.

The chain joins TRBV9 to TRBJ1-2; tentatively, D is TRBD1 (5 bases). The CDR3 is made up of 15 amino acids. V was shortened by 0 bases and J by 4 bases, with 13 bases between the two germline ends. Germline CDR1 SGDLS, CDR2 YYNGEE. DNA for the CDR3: TGTGCCAGCAGCGTAGTTGGGGCGGCTAGCTATGGCTACACCTTC. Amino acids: CASSVVGAASYGYTF.

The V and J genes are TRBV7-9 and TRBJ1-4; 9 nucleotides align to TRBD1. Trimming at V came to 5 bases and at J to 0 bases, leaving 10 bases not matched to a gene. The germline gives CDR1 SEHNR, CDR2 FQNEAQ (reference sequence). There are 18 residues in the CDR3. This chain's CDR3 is CASSTRTGVMATNEKLFF. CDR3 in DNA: TGTGCCAGCAGCACCAGGACAGGGGTTATGGCAACTAATGAAAAACTGTTTTTT.

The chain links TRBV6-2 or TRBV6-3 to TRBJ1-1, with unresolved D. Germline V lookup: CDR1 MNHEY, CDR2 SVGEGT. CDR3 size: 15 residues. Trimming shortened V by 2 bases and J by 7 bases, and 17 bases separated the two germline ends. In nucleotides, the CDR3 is TGTGCCAGCAGTTACCGGCGGGCTCTGGATGGTGAAGCTTTCTTT. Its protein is CASSYRRALDGEAFF.

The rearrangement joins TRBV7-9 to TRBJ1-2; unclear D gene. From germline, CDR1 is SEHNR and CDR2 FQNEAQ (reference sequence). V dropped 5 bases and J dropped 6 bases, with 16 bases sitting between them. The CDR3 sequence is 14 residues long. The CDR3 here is CASSLPPEGNGYTF. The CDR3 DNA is TGTGCCAGCAGCCTTCCACCGGAGGGAAATGGCTACACCTTC.

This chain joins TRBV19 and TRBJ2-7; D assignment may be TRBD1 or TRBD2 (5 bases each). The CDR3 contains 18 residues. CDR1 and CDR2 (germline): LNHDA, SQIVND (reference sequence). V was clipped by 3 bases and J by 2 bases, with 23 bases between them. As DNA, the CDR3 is TGTGCCAGTAGTATCGATTTGAGGCAGGGAGCCGTCACCTACGAGCAGTACTTC. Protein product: CASSIDLRQGAVTYEQYF.

The CDR3 DNA sequence: TGTGCCAGCAGCCAAGAATGGACAGGGAATGGCTACACCTTC. Translated: CASSQEWTGNGYTF. The chain uses TRBV3-1 (or the pseudogene TRBV3-2) and TRBJ1-2; 8 bases agree with TRBD1. V lost 0 bases and J lost 6; bases outside the gene matches: 3. The CDR3 runs to 14 residues. Germline CDR1 and CDR2: LGHDT and YNNKEL (reference sequence).

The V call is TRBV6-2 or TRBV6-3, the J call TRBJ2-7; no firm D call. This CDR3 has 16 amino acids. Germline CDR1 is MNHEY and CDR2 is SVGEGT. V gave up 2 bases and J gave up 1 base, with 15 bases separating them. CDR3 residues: CASSYDVAIVSYEQYF. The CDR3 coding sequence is TGTGCCAGCAGTTACGATGTGGCAATCGTATCCTACGAGCAGTACTTC.

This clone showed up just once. CDR3 amino acids: CASSLARGGEETQYF. CDR3 coding DNA: TGCGCCAGCAGCTTGGCCCGCGGGGGGGAAGAGACCCAGTACTTC. The gene calls are TRBV5-1 and TRBJ2-5; 9 bases align to TRBD2. Germline CDR1 reads SGHRS; CDR2 reads YFSETQ. The CDR3 spans 15 residues. V shed 0 bases and J 3 bases; nucleotides not matched to a gene: 3.

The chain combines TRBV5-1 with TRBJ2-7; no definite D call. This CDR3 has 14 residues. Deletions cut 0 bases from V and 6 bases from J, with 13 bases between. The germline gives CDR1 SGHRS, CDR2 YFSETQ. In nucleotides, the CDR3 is TGCGCCAGCAGCTTGGATGGCCAAGTAGTCGAGCAGTACTTC. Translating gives CASSLDGQVVEQYF.

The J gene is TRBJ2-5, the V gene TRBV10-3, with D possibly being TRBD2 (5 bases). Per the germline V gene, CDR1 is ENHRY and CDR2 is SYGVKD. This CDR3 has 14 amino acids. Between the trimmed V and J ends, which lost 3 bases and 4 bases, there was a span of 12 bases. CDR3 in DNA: TGTGCCATCAGTGATCCGGACGGGATAGAGACCCAGTACTTC. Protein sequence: CAISDPDGIETQYF.

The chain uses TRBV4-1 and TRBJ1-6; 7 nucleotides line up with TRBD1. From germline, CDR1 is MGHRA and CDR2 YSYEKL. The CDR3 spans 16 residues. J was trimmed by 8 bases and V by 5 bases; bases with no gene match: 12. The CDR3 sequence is CASSYSEQGEYSPLHF. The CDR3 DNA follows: TGCGCCAGCAGCTATTCCGAGCAGGGGGAATATTCACCCCTCCACTTT.

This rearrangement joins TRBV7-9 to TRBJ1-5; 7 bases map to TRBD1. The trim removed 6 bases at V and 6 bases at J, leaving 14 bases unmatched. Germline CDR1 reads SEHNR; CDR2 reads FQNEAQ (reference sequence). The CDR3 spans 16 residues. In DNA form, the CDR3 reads TGTGCCAGCAGTTTCGACAGGGCTGGTTGGGGTCAGCCCCAGCATTTT. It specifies CASSFDRAGWGQPQHF.

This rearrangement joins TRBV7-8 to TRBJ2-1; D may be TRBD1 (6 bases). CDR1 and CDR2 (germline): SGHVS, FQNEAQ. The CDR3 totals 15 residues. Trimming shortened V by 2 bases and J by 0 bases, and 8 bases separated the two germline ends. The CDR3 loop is CASSLLGASYNEQFF. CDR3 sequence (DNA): TGTGCCAGCAGCTTACTGGGGGCCTCCTACAATGAGCAGTTCTTC.

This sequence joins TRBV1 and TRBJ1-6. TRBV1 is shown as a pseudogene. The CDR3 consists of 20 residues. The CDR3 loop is CTSSRKLPRGAVFRNSPLHF. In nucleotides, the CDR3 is TGCACCAGCAGCCGAAAGCTCCCGAGGGGGGCAGTTTTTCGCAATTCACCCCTCCACTTT.

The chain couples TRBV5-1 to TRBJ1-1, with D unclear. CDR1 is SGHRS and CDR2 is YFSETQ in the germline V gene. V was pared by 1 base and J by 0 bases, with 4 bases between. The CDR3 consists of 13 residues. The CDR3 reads CASSLSVNTEAFF. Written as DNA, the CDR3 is TGCGCCAGCAGCTTGTCAGTGAACACTGAAGCTTTCTTT.

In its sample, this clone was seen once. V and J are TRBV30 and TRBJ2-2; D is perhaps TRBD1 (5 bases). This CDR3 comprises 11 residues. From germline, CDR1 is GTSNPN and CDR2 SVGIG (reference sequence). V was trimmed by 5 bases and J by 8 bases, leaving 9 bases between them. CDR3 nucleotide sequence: TGTGCCTGGTCTAAGGGGGGGGAGCTGTTTTTT. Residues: CAWSKGGELFF.

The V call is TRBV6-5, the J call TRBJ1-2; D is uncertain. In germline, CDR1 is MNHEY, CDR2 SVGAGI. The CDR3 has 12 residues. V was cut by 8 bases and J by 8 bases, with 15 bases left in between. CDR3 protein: CASFDGIGGYTF. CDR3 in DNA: TGTGCCAGCTTCGACGGTATTGGCGGCTACACCTTC.

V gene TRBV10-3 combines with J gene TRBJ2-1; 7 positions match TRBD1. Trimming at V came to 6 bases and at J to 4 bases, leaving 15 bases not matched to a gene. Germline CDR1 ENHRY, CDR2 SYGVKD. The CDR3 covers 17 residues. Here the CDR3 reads CAISVRPLTGIYNEQFF. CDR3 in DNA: TGTGCCATCAGCGTCCGCCCACTGACAGGGATTTACAATGAGCAGTTCTTC.